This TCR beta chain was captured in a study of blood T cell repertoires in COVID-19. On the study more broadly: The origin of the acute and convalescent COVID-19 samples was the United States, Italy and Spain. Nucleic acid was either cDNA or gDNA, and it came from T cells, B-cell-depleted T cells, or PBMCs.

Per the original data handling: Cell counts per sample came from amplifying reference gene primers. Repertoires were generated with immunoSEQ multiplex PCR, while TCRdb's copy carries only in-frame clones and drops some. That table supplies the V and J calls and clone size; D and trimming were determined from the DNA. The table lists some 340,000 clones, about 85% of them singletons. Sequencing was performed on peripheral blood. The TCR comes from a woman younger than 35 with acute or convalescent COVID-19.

The CDR3 loop is CASSPWDRGRNYGYTF. CDR3 in DNA: TGTGCCAGCAGCCCCTGGGACAGGGGGAGGAACTATGGCTACACCTTC. V usage is TRBV9 and J usage is TRBJ1-2; 11 bases align to TRBD1. CDR1 and CDR2 (germline): SGDLS, YYNGEE. V was pared by 4 bases and J by 2 bases, with 7 bases of the junction left unmatched. CDR3 size: 16 residues.